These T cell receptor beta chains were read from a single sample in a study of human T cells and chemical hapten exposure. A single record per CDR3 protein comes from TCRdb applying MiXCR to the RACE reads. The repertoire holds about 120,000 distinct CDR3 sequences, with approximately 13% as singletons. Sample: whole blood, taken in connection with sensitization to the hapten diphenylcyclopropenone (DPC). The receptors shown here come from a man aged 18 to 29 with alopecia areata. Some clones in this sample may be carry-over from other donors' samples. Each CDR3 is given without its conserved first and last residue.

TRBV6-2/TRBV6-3 ASRLGYGTEAF
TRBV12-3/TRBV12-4 ASSLVVRGGNEKLF
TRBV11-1 ASSLSTGTYEQY
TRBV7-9 ASSRPSYSTEAF
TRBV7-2 ASSSRGAIY
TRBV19 ASSIAGQNYEQY
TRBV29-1 SVEGQGPYEQY
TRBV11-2 ASSSPNTGELF
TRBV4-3 ASSQERGGDEQF
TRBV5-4 ASSQSTEEAF
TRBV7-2 ASSLVGGGLSSYEQY